This TCR beta chain originates from a study of blood T cell repertoires in COVID-19. The V end lost 3 bases, the J end lost 7 bases, and 10 bases lay between the germline ends. Germline CDR1 LGHNA, CDR2 YNFKEQ. The CDR3 has 12 residues. The repertoire was sequenced with immunoSEQ multiplex PCR; TCRdb's copy has only in-frame clones and lacks some. The sample includes 350,000 to 400,000 clones, around nine tenths of them seen just once. The receptor comes from a woman between 25 and 40 years old with acute COVID-19. Sequences were obtained from PBMCs or T cells enriched from blood (not recorded which). This chain links TRBV4-2 with TRBJ2-7; D not resolved. CDR3 amino acids: CASSQSQREQYF. The CDR3 coding sequence is TGTGCCAGCAGCCAGTCCCAGAGGGAGCAGTACTTC.